Listed below are T cell receptor beta chains from one sample, sequenced in a study of blood T cell repertoires in COVID-19. The table came from immunoSEQ multiplex PCR; TCRdb's copy has only in-frame clones and leaves some out. This sample has some 170,000 clones; around 76% occur once, and the top ten carry 8.4%. Specimen: peripheral blood. All receptors derive from an older woman with acute or convalescent COVID-19. Each CDR3 is given with its conserved first and last residue. Fields, in order: V gene, clone size, J gene, D gene, CDR3 DNA, CDR3 protein. D genes are given only for firm matches. Rows may omit the clone size; those that give it use once, few, many or a size class.

>TRBV28|once|TRBJ2-3|-
TGTGCCACCCGGAGTAGTAACACAGATACGCAGTATTTT
CATRSSNTDTQYF
>TRBV6-2/TRBV6-3|-|TRBJ1-5|TRBD1
TGTGCCAGCAGCATACAGGGGGCTAGTAATCAGCCCCAGCATTTT
CASSIQGASNQPQHF
>TRBV19|-|TRBJ2-1|-
TGTGCCAGTAGTTTGGGCCCTAATGAGCAGTTCTTC
CASSLGPNEQFF
>TRBV30|-|TRBJ2-1|TRBD2
TGTGCCGCCGATAGCGGGACAACAAATGAGCAGTTCTTC
CAADSGTTNEQFF
>TRBV30|once|TRBJ2-5|TRBD2
TGTGCCTGGAGGGGAGTAAGCGGGGGAGAGACCCAGTACTTC
CAWRGVSGGETQYF
>TRBV19|few|TRBJ2-7|TRBD2
TGTGCCAGTAGTATAAGGGGACTAGCGGGTGGATACGAGCAGTACTTC
CASSIRGLAGGYEQYF
>TRBV28|-|TRBJ1-2|-
TGTGCCAGCAGTTCGGACAGTTCCCGGTATGGCTACACCTTC
CASSSDSSRYGYTF
>TRBV6-6|-|TRBJ1-1|TRBD1
TGTGCCAGCAGTTACACGGGGACAGTTCGGACTGAAGCTTTCTTT
CASSYTGTVRTEAFF
>TRBV27|-|TRBJ1-5|-
TGTGCCAGCAGTGACAGTCCATATCAGCCCCAGCATTTT
CASSDSPYQPQHF
>TRBV28|-|TRBJ2-1|TRBD2
TGTGCCAGCAGTCCACCAAATCCTAGCGGGGGGACCCTCAATGAGCAGTTCTTC
CASSPPNPSGGTLNEQFF
>TRBV30|-|TRBJ2-7|-
TGTGCCTGGACCGACACGGGGAGGACAGGCTCCTACGAGCAGTACTTC
CAWTDTGRTGSYEQYF
>TRBV19|once|TRBJ2-1|-
TGTGCCAGTAGTTTGCCAGTGGCAAGCTCCTACAATGAGCAGTTCTTC
CASSLPVASSYNEQFF
>TRBV10-3|-|TRBJ2-1|-
TGTGCCATCAGTGAGTGGGGCGATGAGCAGTTCTTC
CAISEWGDEQFF
>TRBV4-3|-|TRBJ1-4|TRBD1
TGCGCCAGCAGCCAAGATAGGGACAGGGGACGAAAACTGTTTTTT
CASSQDRDRGRKLFF
>TRBV4-2|-|TRBJ1-5|TRBD1
TGTGCCAGCAGCCAAGCCCTGACAGGGCAGCCCCAGCATTTT
CASSQALTGQPQHF
>TRBV19|-|TRBJ1-1|TRBD1
TGTGCCAGTAGTATTAACCAGGGGGCACCGAACACTGAAGCTTTCTTT
CASSINQGAPNTEAFF
>TRBV28|-|TRBJ2-7|-
TGTGCCAGCCTCGAGGCGGGGCCGAGCTCCCGGGAGCAGTACTTC
CASLEAGPSSREQYF
>TRBV7-2|-|TRBJ2-3|TRBD2
TGTGCCAGCAGCCCGGACAGCGGGGGGTCAGATACGCAGTATTTT
CASSPDSGGSDTQYF
>TRBV7-3|-|TRBJ2-1|TRBD2
TGTGCCAGCAGTCTAGCGGGTAGTAACAATGAGCAGTTCTTC
CASSLAGSNNEQFF
>TRBV19|once|TRBJ2-5|-
TGTGCCAGTGGTAGGGCCGAAGAGACCCAGTACTTC
CASGRAEETQYF
>TRBV7-9|-|TRBJ2-1|TRBD1
TGTGCCAGCAGCACCGGACAGGGCGCCTACAATGAGCAGTTCTTC
CASSTGQGAYNEQFF
>TRBV5-4|-|TRBJ1-5|-
TGTGCCAGCAGCTTGGACAGGAATCAGCCCCAGCATTTT
CASSLDRNQPQHF
>TRBV24-1|few|TRBJ2-3|TRBD1
TGTGCCACCGGACAGGGAGGCACAGATACGCAGTATTTT
CATGQGGTDTQYF
>TRBV7-6|-|TRBJ2-3|-
TGTGCCAGCAGCTTTTTCAGAGGGCGCACAGATACGCAGTATTTT
CASSFFRGRTDTQYF
>TRBV12-2|-|TRBJ2-7|-
TGTGCAAGTCGGAGACCGGGACAGATTTCCCACGAGCAGTACTTC
CASRRPGQISHEQYF
>TRBV28|few|TRBJ1-5|TRBD1
TGTGCCAGCAGTTTAGAAGGGGGCTGGTATCAGCCCCAGCATTTT
CASSLEGGWYQPQHF
>TRBV12-3/TRBV12-4|once|TRBJ2-7|-
TGTGCCAGCAGTTTATTTGCGGTCTACGAGCAGTACTTC
CASSLFAVYEQYF
>TRBV5-1|once|TRBJ1-1|-
TGCGCCAGCAGGACAAACGGCGGGATATTGTCCACTGAAGCTTTCTTT
CASRTNGGILSTEAFF
>TRBV7-4|-|TRBJ2-1|TRBD2
TGTGCCAGCAGCTTGACCGGGACTAGCCGATACAATGAGCAGTTCTTC
CASSLTGTSRYNEQFF
>TRBV6-5|-|TRBJ1-1|TRBD1
TGTGCCAGCAGTTTGGGACAGGGGTTTGAAGCTTTCTTT
CASSLGQGFEAFF
>TRBV2|-|TRBJ1-2|TRBD1
TGTGCCGGGCAACAGGGGGCTGACTATGGCTACACCTTC
CAGQQGADYGYTF
>TRBV11-2|-|TRBJ2-5|-
TGTGCCAGCAGCTTTCAGGGTACACGGCAAGAGACCCAGTACTTC
CASSFQGTRQETQYF
>TRBV28|-|TRBJ1-1|-
TGTGCCAGCAGTTTAATATGGGGACAACTGAACACTGAAGCTTTCTTT
CASSLIWGQLNTEAFF
>TRBV28|-|TRBJ1-2|TRBD1
TGTGCCAGCAGCCTCCGGGACAGATACTTTAACTATGGCTACACCTTC
CASSLRDRYFNYGYTF
>TRBV28|-|TRBJ2-3|TRBD2
TGTGCCAGCAGTCTTAGCGGGAGGGTAGATACGCAGTATTTT
CASSLSGRVDTQYF
>TRBV30|-|TRBJ1-2|-
TGTGCCTGGAGTGCTAGGGGCTATGGCTACACCTTC
CAWSARGYGYTF
>TRBV6-1|-|TRBJ1-2|-
TGTGCCAGCAGTGAATCAGGAGGCTATGGCTACACCTTC
CASSESGGYGYTF
>TRBV6-2/TRBV6-3|-|TRBJ1-5|-
TGTGCCAGCAGCACACAGGGAAGCAATCAGCCCCAGCATTTT
CASSTQGSNQPQHF
>TRBV5-8|-|TRBJ1-2|-
TGTGCCAGCAGCTTGGGACAGATCTATGGCTACACCTTC
CASSLGQIYGYTF
>TRBV2|-|TRBJ1-5|TRBD1
TGTGCCAGCAGTGAGGGGACAGCTTTCAATCAGCCCCAGCATTTT
CASSEGTAFNQPQHF
>TRBV5-1|-|TRBJ2-1|-
TGCGCCAGCAGCTTCGTCGAGGGACTGAACTACAATGAGCAGTTCTTC
CASSFVEGLNYNEQFF
>TRBV7-2|-|TRBJ2-5|TRBD2
TGTGCCAGCAGCCTCCCTACTAGCGGACTCCAAGAGACCCAGTACTTC
CASSLPTSGLQETQYF
>TRBV27|-|TRBJ1-4|-
TGTGCCACCAGCCTGAATGAAAAACTGTTTTTT
CATSLNEKLFF
>TRBV5-6|-|TRBJ1-2|-
TGTGCCAGCAGCTTGGGACTCACAACGGACTATGGCTACACCTTC
CASSLGLTTDYGYTF
>TRBV19|-|TRBJ1-5|-
TGTGCCAGTAGTAAGGAGGACAGTCGCAATCAGCCCCAGCATTTT
CASSKEDSRNQPQHF
>TRBV29-1|-|TRBJ1-1|-
TGCAGCGTTAGCCAATCCGGGAACACTGAAGCTTTCTTT
CSVSQSGNTEAFF
>TRBV2|once|TRBJ1-1|-
TGTGCCAGCAGTGGGGGGGACCGCTCTAATGAAGCTTTCTTT
CASSGGDRSNEAFF
>TRBV30|-|TRBJ1-4|TRBD1
TGTGCCTGGAGTCCACAGGGGGAAAAACTGTTTTTT
CAWSPQGEKLFF
>TRBV28|once|TRBJ2-7|TRBD1
TGTGCCAGCAGTTCTACATCGGACAGGGGCTACGAGCAGTACTTC
CASSSTSDRGYEQYF
>TRBV11-2|-|TRBJ2-1|TRBD2
TGTGCCAGCAGCTTGCTAGCGGGAGGCCAGGGCAATGAGCAGTTCTTC
CASSLLAGGQGNEQFF
>TRBV3-1/TRBV3-2|-|TRBJ2-3|-
TGTGCCAGCAGCCAAGATGTGAGGGAACCCCCTTCTACGCAGTATTTT
CASSQDVREPPSTQYF
>TRBV29-1|-|TRBJ1-4|-
TGCAGCGTTGACCGTGAAAAACTGTTTTTT
CSVDREKLFF
>TRBV7-2|-|TRBJ2-1|TRBD1
TGTGCCAGCAGCCCAGGGGGACAGCCCTACAATGAGCAGTTCTTC
CASSPGGQPYNEQFF
>TRBV4-1|medium-sized|TRBJ2-5|-
TGCGCCAGCAGCCAAGCGGCGGGCCGAGAGACCCAGTACTTC
CASSQAAGRETQYF
>TRBV5-4|once|TRBJ1-1|-
TGTGCCAGCAGCGTCAGGGCTTTGAACACTGAAGCTTTCTTT
CASSVRALNTEAFF
>TRBV6-2/TRBV6-3|-|TRBJ1-5|TRBD1
TGTGCCAGCAGTTACCACGGACAGGGAGGAAGTCAGCCCCAGCATTTT
CASSYHGQGGSQPQHF